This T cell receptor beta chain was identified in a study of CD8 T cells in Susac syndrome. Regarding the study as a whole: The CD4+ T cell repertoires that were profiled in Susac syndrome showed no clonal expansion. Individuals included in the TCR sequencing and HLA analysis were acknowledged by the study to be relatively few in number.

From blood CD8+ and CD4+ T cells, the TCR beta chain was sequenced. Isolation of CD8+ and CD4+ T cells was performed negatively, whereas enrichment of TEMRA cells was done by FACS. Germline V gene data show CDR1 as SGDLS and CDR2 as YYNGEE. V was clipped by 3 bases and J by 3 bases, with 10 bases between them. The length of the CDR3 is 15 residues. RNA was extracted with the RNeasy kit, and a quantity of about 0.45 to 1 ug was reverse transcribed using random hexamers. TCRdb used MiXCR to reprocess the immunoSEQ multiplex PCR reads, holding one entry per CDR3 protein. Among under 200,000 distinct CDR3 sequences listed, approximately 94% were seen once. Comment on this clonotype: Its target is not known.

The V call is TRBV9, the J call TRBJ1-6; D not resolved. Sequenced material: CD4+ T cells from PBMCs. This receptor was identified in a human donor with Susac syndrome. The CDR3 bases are TGTGCCAGCAGCGAAGGAGGGCTCTATAATTCACCCCTCCACTTT. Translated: CASSEGGLYNSPLHF.